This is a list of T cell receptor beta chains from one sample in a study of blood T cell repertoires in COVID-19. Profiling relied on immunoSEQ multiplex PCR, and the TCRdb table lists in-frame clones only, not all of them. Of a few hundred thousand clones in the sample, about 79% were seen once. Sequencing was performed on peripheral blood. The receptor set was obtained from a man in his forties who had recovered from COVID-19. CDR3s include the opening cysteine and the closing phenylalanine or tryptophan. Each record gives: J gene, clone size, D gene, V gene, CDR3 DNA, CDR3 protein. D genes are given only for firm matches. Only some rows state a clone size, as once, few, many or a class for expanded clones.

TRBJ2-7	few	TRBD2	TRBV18	TGTGCCAGCTCACCACTTAGCGGGGGATCCTACGAGCAGTACTTC	CASSPLSGGSYEQYF
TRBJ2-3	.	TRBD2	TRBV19	TGTGCCAGTAGTATAGGCGGACTAGCGGGGCGCACAGATACGCAGTATTTT	CASSIGGLAGRTDTQYF
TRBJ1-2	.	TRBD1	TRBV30	TGTGCCTGGAGACAGGGGCCGAACTATGGCTACACCTTC	CAWRQGPNYGYTF
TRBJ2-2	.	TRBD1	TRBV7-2	TGTGCCAGCAGCTTAAAACAGGGGGCCACCGGGGAGCTGTTTTTT	CASSLKQGATGELFF
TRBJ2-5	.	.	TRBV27	TGTGCCAGCAGTTCGGTGGACCAAGAGACCCAGTACTTC	CASSSVDQETQYF
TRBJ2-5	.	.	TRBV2	TGTGCCAGCTCCGGGGTTAGGGAGACCCAGTACTTC	CASSGVRETQYF
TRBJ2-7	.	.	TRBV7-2	TGTGCCAGCAGCTTAAGTGAAAACAGGGTCTACGAGCAGTACTTC	CASSLSENRVYEQYF
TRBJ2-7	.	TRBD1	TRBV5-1	TGCGCCAGCAGTTTGGACAGGGAGAAGCAGTACTTC	CASSLDREKQYF
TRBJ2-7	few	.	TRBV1	TGCACCAGCAGCCAAGATCAAGGCTTCACTATTTACTTC	CTSSQDQGFTIYF
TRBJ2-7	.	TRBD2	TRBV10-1	TGCGCCAGCAGATGGGGACTGCAAGGGACTAGCGGGAGAGGTCCTTTAGGGTACGAGCAGTACTTC	CASRWGLQGTSGRGPLGYEQYF
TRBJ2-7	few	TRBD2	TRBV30	TGTGCCTGGAGTGTAGAGGCTAGCGGGAGACCCTACGAGCAGTACTTC	CAWSVEASGRPYEQYF
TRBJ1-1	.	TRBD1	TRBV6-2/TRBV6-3	TGTGCCAGCAGCCGACCCTCGGGACAGGCTTGGGGCACTGAAGCTTTCTTT	CASSRPSGQAWGTEAFF
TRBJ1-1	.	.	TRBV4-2	TGTGCCAGCAGCCCCGGACAAAGCTTGAACACTGAAGCTTTCTTT	CASSPGQSLNTEAFF
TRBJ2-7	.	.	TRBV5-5	TGTGCCAGCAGCTTGGTACCACTAGAGGGCGAGCAGTACTTC	CASSLVPLEGEQYF
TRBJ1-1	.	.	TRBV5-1	TGCGCCAGCAGCTTGACACGTTTGAACACTGAAGCTTTCTTT	CASSLTRLNTEAFF
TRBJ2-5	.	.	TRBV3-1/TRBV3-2	TGTGCCAGCAGCCAAGTCGGGGGGCGCTTGACAGAGACCCAGTACTTC	CASSQVGGRLTETQYF
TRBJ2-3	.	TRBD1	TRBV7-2	TGTGCCAGCAGCTTCGGGGACGCACCAGGGGGTACGCAGTATTTT	CASSFGDAPGGTQYF
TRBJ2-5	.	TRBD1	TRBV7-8	TGTGCCAGCAGCTTAGGTTCCAGGGGGCGCATGGAGACCCAGTACTTC	CASSLGSRGRMETQYF
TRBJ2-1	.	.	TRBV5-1	TGCGCCAGCAGCTGGGGCCAGGGGGAGGCTGAGCAGTTCTTC	CASSWGQGEAEQFF
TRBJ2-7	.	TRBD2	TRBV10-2	TGCGCCAGCAGCGGGACTAGCGGGAGCAACGAGCAGTACTTC	CASSGTSGSNEQYF
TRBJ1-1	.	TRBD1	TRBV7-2	TGTGCCAGCAGCCCACAGACAGGGGTGAACACTGAAGCTTTCTTT	CASSPQTGVNTEAFF
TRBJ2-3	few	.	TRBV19	TGTGCCAGTAGTAAGGGGGGCACAGATACGCAGTATTTT	CASSKGGTDTQYF
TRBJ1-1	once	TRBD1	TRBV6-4	TGTGCCAGCAGTCACGACAGGGGGGCTTTCTTT	CASSHDRGAFF
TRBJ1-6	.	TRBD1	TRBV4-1	TGCGCCAGCAGCCCTCGACAGGGGGCAAATAATTCACCCCTCCACTTT	CASSPRQGANNSPLHF
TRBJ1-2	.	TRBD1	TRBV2	TGTGCCAGCAGTTGGACAGGCTTTGGCTACACCTTC	CASSWTGFGYTF
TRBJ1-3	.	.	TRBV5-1	TGCGCCAGCAGCTTGGCAGGGTACGGAAACACCATATATTTT	CASSLAGYGNTIYF
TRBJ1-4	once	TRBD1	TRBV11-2	TGTGCCAGCAGCCGCAGGACAGGGGGAGAGGAAAAACTGTTTTTT	CASSRRTGGEEKLFF
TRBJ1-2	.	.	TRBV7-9	TGTGCCAGCAGCTCCGACAGAAAACTATATGGCTACACCTTC	CASSSDRKLYGYTF